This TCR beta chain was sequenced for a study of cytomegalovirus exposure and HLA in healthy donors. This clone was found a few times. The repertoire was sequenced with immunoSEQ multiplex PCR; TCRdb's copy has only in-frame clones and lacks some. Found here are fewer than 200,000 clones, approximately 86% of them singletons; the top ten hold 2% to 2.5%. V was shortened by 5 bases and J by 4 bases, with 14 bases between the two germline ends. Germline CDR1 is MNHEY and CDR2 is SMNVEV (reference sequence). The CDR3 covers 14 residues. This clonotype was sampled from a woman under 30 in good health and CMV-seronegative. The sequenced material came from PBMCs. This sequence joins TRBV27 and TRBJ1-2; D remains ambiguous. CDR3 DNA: TGTGCCAGCAGTCGGAGCACTCCCCTCTATGGCTACACCTTC. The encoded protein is CASSRSTPLYGYTF.